Following are 13 T cell receptor beta chains from one sample sequenced in a study of blood T cell repertoires in COVID-19. Profiling relied on immunoSEQ multiplex PCR, and the TCRdb table lists in-frame clones only, not all of them. The profile covers roughly 160,000 clones, with more than 70% appearing a single time and around a fifth taken by the ten largest. The sequenced sample was peripheral blood. Source of these receptors: a woman aged 70-85 years who had recovered from COVID-19.

This sequence joins TRBV2 and TRBJ2-3, with 12 bases identical to TRBD2. Trimming cost V 8 bases and J 6 bases; bases outside gene matches: 12. The CDR3 sequence is 16 residues long. The germline gives CDR1 SNHLY, CDR2 FYNNEI. Here the CDR3 DNA reads TGTGCCAGCCTCCTGACTAGCGGGGGCGCGGGCGATACGCAGTATTTT. Translation: CASLLTSGGAGDTQYF.

This chain joins TRBV28 and TRBJ1-2, with TRBD1 matching 10 bases. This CDR3 is 16 amino acids long. V was clipped by 5 bases and J by 7 bases; unmatched bases: 13. Germline V gene sequence: CDR1 MDHEN, CDR2 SYDVKM. CDR3 DNA: TGTGCCAGCAGTCCACCGGGACAGGGGCGATGGGGTGGCTACACCTTC. This sequence encodes CASSPPGQGRWGGYTF.

The chain is built from TRBV27 and TRBJ2-7; D is possibly TRBD2 (6 bases). CDR3 length equals 12 residues. Germline lookup yields CDR1 MNHEY and CDR2 SMNVEV (reference sequence). The V end lost 5 bases, the J end lost 6 bases, and 11 bases lay between the germline ends. The CDR3 DNA sequence: TGTGCCAGCAGTCCCCTGGGGGGCGAGCAGTACTTC. This codes for CASSPLGGEQYF.

V is TRBV28 and J is TRBJ1-2; D remains unclear. The CDR3 covers 13 residues. Trimming shortened V by 6 bases and J by 2 bases, and 10 bases separated the two germline ends. Germline CDR1 reads MDHEN; CDR2 reads SYDVKM. Here the CDR3 DNA reads TGTGCCAGCAGGATCAGCGGAAACTATGGCTACACCTTC. It codes for CASRISGNYGYTF.

This rearrangement joins TRBV4-1 to TRBJ2-7; TRBD1 aligns across 8 bases. Germline V gene sequence: CDR1 MGHRA, CDR2 YSYEKL. Germline trimming cut 0 bases from V and 6 bases from J; bases unmatched to any gene: 7. The CDR3 totals 15 residues. CDR3 in DNA: TGCGCCAGCAGCCAAGATCCAGGGGGCTATGGCGAGCAGTACTTC. This sequence encodes CASSQDPGGYGEQYF.

J is TRBJ2-5 and V is TRBV2, with 9 bases identical to TRBD1. Germline values: CDR1 SNHLY, CDR2 FYNNEI. V dropped 4 bases and J dropped 5; count of bases not matched to a gene: 8. This CDR3 is 15 amino acids long. The chain's CDR3 is CASSANRGLGETQYF. The DNA for the CDR3 is TGTGCCAGCAGTGCCAACAGGGGGCTGGGGGAGACCCAGTACTTC.

The gene calls are TRBV5-5 and TRBJ2-7, with TRBD1 matching 7 bases. The V gene end was trimmed by 3 bases and the J gene end by 4 bases; junction bases not matched to a gene: 7. This CDR3 region has 14 residues. Germline lookup yields CDR1 SGHKS and CDR2 YYEKEE (reference sequence). CDR3 protein: CASSSPGQHYEQYF. The CDR3 DNA reads TGTGCCAGCAGCTCGCCGGGACAGCATTACGAGCAGTACTTC. Full variable domain (missing parts from reference TRBV5-5 and TRBJ2-7): DAGVTQSPTHLIKTRGQQVTLRCSPISGHKSVSWYQQVLGQGPQFIFQYYEKEERGRGNFPDRFSARQFPNYSSELNVNALLLGDSALYLCASSSPGQHYEQYFGPGTRLTVT.

The chain couples TRBV19 to TRBJ2-6; D may be TRBD1 (5 bases). Trimming pared 8 bases from V and 0 bases from J, leaving 5 bases between. Germline V gives CDR1 LNHDA, CDR2 SQIVND (reference sequence). CDR3 length: 13 residues. The CDR3 sequence is CASGASGANVLTF. For the CDR3, the DNA is TGTGCCAGTGGGGCCTCTGGGGCCAACGTCCTGACTTTC.

The genes are TRBV29-1 and TRBJ1-3, with 8 bases fitting TRBD1. This CDR3 is built from 13 residues. CDR1 SQVTM and CDR2 ANQGSEA come from the germline V gene. The trim removed 7 bases at V and 4 bases at J, leaving 6 bases unmatched. The CDR3 loop reads CSAQGARGNTIYF. Here the CDR3 DNA reads TGCAGCGCCCAGGGGGCGCGGGGAAACACCATATATTTT.

The V and J genes are TRBV12-3 or TRBV12-4 and TRBJ2-1; D may be TRBD1 (6 bases). The CDR3 contains 13 residues. Between the trimmed V and J ends, which lost 5 bases and 7 bases, there was a span of 12 bases. CDR3 in amino acids: CASSRTVGNEQFF. The CDR3 bases are TGTGCCAGCAGTCGGACAGTTGGGAATGAGCAGTTCTTC.

This clone was observed once. At the DNA level, this CDR3 is encoded by other sequences in the same sample as well. The genes are TRBV3-1 (or the pseudogene TRBV3-2) and TRBJ1-5; D ambiguous. Trimming stripped 0 bases from V and 0 bases from J, with 9 bases between. CDR1 is LGHDT and CDR2 is YNNKEL in the germline V gene (reference sequence). The CDR3 extends over 16 amino acids. The DNA for the CDR3 is TGTGCCAGCAGCCAAGATGGCGGCGGTAGCAATCAGCCCCAGCATTTT. It is translated as CASSQDGGGSNQPQHF.

This clone was seen a handful of times. The J gene is TRBJ2-3, the V gene TRBV4-2; TRBD2 aligns across 10 bases. This CDR3 is 15 amino acids long. Germline V gene sequence: CDR1 LGHNA, CDR2 YNFKEQ. The trim removed 4 bases at V and 4 bases at J, leaving 5 bases unmatched. The DNA of the CDR3 is TGTGCCAGCAGCCTACCTAGCGGGAGTGCAGATACGCAGTATTTT. It codes for CASSLPSGSADTQYF.

The DNA for the CDR3 is TGTGCCTGGAGCCTTACTAGATACACAGATACGCAGTATTTT. It yields the protein CAWSLTRYTDTQYF. The rearrangement links TRBV30 to TRBJ2-3, with D tentatively TRBD2 (5 bases). Trimming removed 3 bases at V and 2 bases at J, with 12 bases between. Germline CDR1 GTSNPN, CDR2 SVGIG (reference sequence). CDR3 length: 14 amino acids.